The 8 T cell receptor beta chains given below trace back to one sample, sequenced in a study of vaccination and CD4 T cells after COVID-19. As for treatment: approximately 11-day PBMC culture with coronavirus spike peptide pools or control peptides (ViraFEST assay). With the Oncomine TCR Beta short-read assay, DNA from cultured CD4+ T cells was sequenced. TCRdb fed the PCR reads into MiXCR, producing one record per CDR3 protein. The sample lists under 20,000 distinct CDR3 sequences, about 40% seen once, with 20% to 25% in the top ten. These TCRs are of unknown antigen specificity. Sequencing input: cultured CD4+ T cells from blood. These receptors were collected from a human donor with COVID-19.

The V gene is TRBV11-3, the J gene TRBJ2-5; 8 bases are a match to TRBD2. This CDR3 region has 17 residues. Looked up from germline, CDR1 is SGHNT and CDR2 is YENEEA. The J segment lost 5 bases and the V segment lost 2 bases, leaving 13 bases of the junction unmatched. CDR3 amino acids: CASSLPGTSKLSETQYF. As DNA, the CDR3 is TGTGCCAGCAGCTTACCGGGGACTAGTAAGCTTTCGGAGACCCAGTACTTC.

V gene TRBV20-1 combines with J gene TRBJ1-4; a weak D match, TRBD1 (5 bases). Germline V gene sequence: CDR1 DFQATT, CDR2 SNEGSKA (reference sequence). This CDR3 is built from 16 residues. V gave up 3 bases and J gave up 1 base, with 15 bases separating them. The chain's CDR3 is CSASPWAGVTNEKLFF. The DNA of the CDR3 is TGCAGTGCTAGCCCATGGGCGGGGGTAACTAATGAAAAACTGTTTTTT.

The chain links TRBV5-1 to TRBJ1-1; TRBD1 might be the D (6 bases). CDR3 length: 13 amino acids. Deletions cut 3 bases from V and 6 bases from J, with 12 bases between. Germline V gives CDR1 SGHRS, CDR2 YFSETQ. The CDR3 loop reads CASSSDRRAEAFF. CDR3 bases: TGCGCCAGCAGCTCAGACAGGAGGGCTGAAGCTTTCTTT.

This sequence joins TRBV4-2 and TRBJ2-2, with D possibly TRBD1 on 5 matching bases. V gave up 4 bases and J gave up 3 bases, with 21 bases separating them. Germline V gene data show CDR1 as LGHNA and CDR2 as YNFKEQ. CDR3 length equals 18 residues. CDR3 loop: CASSLGVGAFADTGELFF. The CDR3 DNA reads TGTGCCAGCAGCCTAGGGGTTGGGGCATTTGCGGACACCGGGGAGCTGTTTTTT.

This clonotype was recorded a few times. V is TRBV6-1 and J is TRBJ1-6; TRBD1 might be the D (6 bases). CDR3 length: 13 residues. Germline CDR1 reads MNHNS; CDR2 reads SASEGT. Trimming left V 10 bases short and J 7 bases short, with 14 bases between. CDR3 coding DNA: TGTGCCATCTCTGGACAGAAGAATTCACCCCTCCACTTT. This sequence encodes CAISGQKNSPLHF.

This clonotype was observed a few times. This chain joins TRBV2 and TRBJ2-7; tentatively, D is TRBD1 or TRBD2 (5 bases each). Germline-derived CDR1 and CDR2 are SNHLY and FYNNEI. The V and J ends lost 2 bases and 2 bases respectively, with 13 bases between them. There are 15 residues in the CDR3. DNA for the CDR3: TGTGCCAGCAGTGAACGCATCGGGGCACCCTACGAGCAGTACTTC. It specifies CASSERIGAPYEQYF.

V is TRBV5-1 and J is TRBJ2-4; 10 bases match TRBD1. Germline CDR1 SGHRS, CDR2 YFSETQ. With 4 bases clipped from V and 8 bases from J, the junction kept 9 bases outside the gene matches. CDR3 length: 15 amino acids. The DNA for the CDR3 is TGCGCCAGCAGCCCCGGACAGGGGGTAGGGTACATTCAGTACTTC. Translation gives CASSPGQGVGYIQYF.

The chain uses TRBV6-1 and TRBJ1-1; D ambiguous. This CDR3 region has 11 residues. Trimming stripped 3 bases from V and 10 bases from J, with 9 bases between. In germline, CDR1 is MNHNS, CDR2 SASEGT. For the CDR3, the DNA is TGTGCCAGCAGTGAGGAAGGCGGAGCTTTCTTT. It is translated as CASSEEGGAFF.